This entry concerns a single T cell receptor (beta chain). Its target is not known. This may be a read error: a much more frequent sequence differs by one nucleotide. Amplification of TCR alpha and beta CDR3 regions from RNA used iRepertoire nested multiplex PCR. One-step reverse transcription and amplification started from approximately 100-400 ng of tissue mRNA or PBMC total RNA. MiXCR, run by TCRdb on the multiplex PCR reads, gives a single entry per CDR3 protein. The data contain roughly 200,000 distinct CDR3 sequences, 43% of them singletons. This sample was included in a study of glioma-infiltrating T cells. General study results and limits: Very few CDR3 sequences were shared between tissue and blood. Gliomas, especially low-grade, showed above-expected tissue-blood divergence; non-neoplastic patients showed below.

The CDR3 is 14 residues long. The germline V gene has CDR1 KGHSH and CDR2 LQKENI. The rearrangement links TRBV18 to TRBJ1-1, with D possibly matching TRBD1 (5 bases). The sample taken for sequencing was glioma tissue, nonneoplastic brain tissue, or PBMCs (not recorded which). The TCR comes from a human donor with low-grade glioma or glioblastoma, undergoing nonglioma brain surgery, or in good health (not recorded which). The CDR3 sequence: CARSPTGMNTEAFF. CDR3 DNA: TGTGCCAGGTCACCTACAGGTATGAACACTGAAGCTTTCTTT. Drawing the rest from reference TRBV18 and TRBJ1-1, the complete variable domain is NAGVMQNPRHLVRRRGQEARLRCSPMKGHSHVYWYRQLPEEGLKFMVYLQKENIIDESGMPKERFSAEFPKEGPSILRIQQVVRGDSAAYFCARSPTGMNTEAFFGQGTRLTVV.